This entry is about one T cell receptor (beta chain). MiXCR, run by TCRdb on the 5' RACE reads, gives a single entry per CDR3 protein. Seen here are roughly 630,000 distinct CDR3 sequences, 7% to 7.5% observed once, and the top ten hold over 1.5%. Per germline, CDR1 SEHNR and CDR2 FQNEAQ (reference sequence). The V gene end was trimmed by 5 bases and the J gene end by 9 bases; junction bases not matched to a gene: 10. The CDR3 has 15 residues. This record comes from a study of identical twins. These data were also filed under a second study, of yellow fever vaccine responses in identical twins.

The material sequenced was PBMCs. The rearrangement uses TRBV7-9 and TRBJ1-6; 7 positions agree with TRBD1. The receptor was derived from a woman between 18 and 30 years old in good health. The chain's CDR3 is CASSQPTGLGSPLHF. The CDR3 region has the DNA TGTGCCAGCAGCCAACCGACAGGGTTGGGTTCACCCCTCCACTTT.